The 24 T cell receptor beta chains below were found in one sample sequenced in a study of blood T cell repertoires in COVID-19. Using immunoSEQ multiplex PCR, the repertoire was profiled, and TCRdb retains in-frame clones only, with some absent. The repertoire holds roughly 70,000 clones, with around 90% as singletons. What was sequenced was peripheral blood. These TCRs come from a woman aged 80 or over with active COVID-19.

The chain links TRBV18 to TRBJ1-5, with 11 nucleotides matching TRBD1. The V gene's germline CDR1 is KGHSH and CDR2 LQKENI. The CDR3 contains 16 residues. Trimming removed 2 bases from V and 3 bases from J; junction bases left unmatched: 3. The chain's CDR3 is CASSPGTGGSNQPQHF. The CDR3 bases are TGTGCCAGCTCACCAGGGACAGGGGGTTCCAATCAGCCCCAGCATTTT.

The chain links TRBV27 to TRBJ2-7; D might be TRBD1 (7 bases). The V end lost 4 bases, the J end lost 4 bases, and 14 bases lay between the germline ends. The germline V gene encodes CDR1 MNHEY and CDR2 SMNVEV (reference sequence). The CDR3 spans 14 residues. CDR3 nucleotide sequence: TGTGCCAGCAGTTGGTCAGGGGGGTCGTACGAGCAGTACTTC. Translated, it gives CASSWSGGSYEQYF.

This sequence joins TRBV6-5 and TRBJ2-7; maybe TRBD1 (5 bases). Germline V gene lookup returns CDR1 MNHEY and CDR2 SVGAGI. The CDR3 sequence is 12 residues long. Trimming pared 6 bases from V and 5 bases from J, leaving 11 bases between. The CDR3 DNA is TGTGCCAGCAGACAGGTGGGAAACGAGCAGTACTTC. The encoded protein is CASRQVGNEQYF.

Only one count was recorded for this clone. The chain employs TRBV4-2 and TRBJ1-2; the D is unclear. Trimming stripped 2 bases from V and 5 bases from J, with 6 bases between. The CDR3 has 12 residues. In germline, CDR1 is LGHNA, CDR2 YNFKEQ. CDR3 amino acids: CASSQSVYGYTF. CDR3 in DNA: TGTGCCAGCAGCCAATCGGTTTATGGCTACACCTTC.

The CDR3 nucleotides are TGTGCCAGCAGCACAGGGACAGGGGCCCCCTACGAGCAGTACTTC. Protein product: CASSTGTGAPYEQYF. The chain combines TRBV5-5 with TRBJ2-7; the match to TRBD1 covers 10 bases. V was pared by 4 bases and J by 2 bases, with 6 bases of the junction left unmatched. Germline V CDR1 and CDR2: SGHKS, YYEKEE (reference sequence). The CDR3 is 15 amino acids.

The rearrangement joins TRBV9 to TRBJ2-7; tentative D call: TRBD2 (6 bases). The V gene lost 4 bases and the J gene lost 6 bases, with 14 bases spanning the gap. This CDR3 comprises 13 residues. The V gene's germline CDR1 is SGDLS and CDR2 YYNGEE. CDR3 protein: CASSLEPGLEQYF. The CDR3 DNA reads TGTGCCAGCAGCCTAGAACCGGGACTCGAGCAGTACTTC.

The chain has TRBV12-5 and TRBJ2-5; D unresolved. V was pared by 2 bases and J by 4 bases, with 8 bases between. The CDR3 runs 13 residues. CDR1 is LGHNT and CDR2 is FRNRAP in the germline V gene. The CDR3 sequence is CASGLLSGETQYF. The CDR3 DNA reads as TGTGCTAGTGGTTTGCTTAGTGGAGAGACCCAGTACTTC.

The V gene is TRBV7-2, the J gene TRBJ2-5; weak D call: TRBD2 (6 bases). Trimming took 7 bases from V and 1 from J, leaving 16 bases between them. Looked up from germline, CDR1 is SGHTA and CDR2 is FQGNSA. This CDR3 spans 15 amino acids. CDR3 DNA: TGTGCCAGCACCTTGGGGCGGGGACCCCAAGAGACCCAGTACTTC. This sequence encodes CASTLGRGPQETQYF.

The V call is TRBV10-3, the J call TRBJ2-7; TRBD1 aligns across 7 bases. The junction had 4 bases not matched to a gene; V was cut back by 2 bases and J by 6 bases. The CDR3 runs 13 residues. Germline CDR1 and CDR2: ENHRY and SYGVKD. As DNA, the CDR3 is TGTGCCATCAGTGAGGGGACAGTGGTCGAGCAGTACTTC. Its translation is CAISEGTVVEQYF.

The chain links TRBV28 to TRBJ2-7; 7 nucleotides align to TRBD1. Unmatched junction bases numbered 8, after V lost 5 bases and J lost 1 base. The CDR3 has 15 amino acids. Germline V gene lookup returns CDR1 MDHEN and CDR2 SYDVKM. The CDR3 is CASSPGTATSYEQYF. CDR3 DNA: TGTGCCAGCAGTCCCGGGACAGCTACGTCCTACGAGCAGTACTTC.

The table lists this clone with a count of one. The rearrangement uses TRBV19 and TRBJ1-4, with 8 positions matching TRBD1. Losses at the gene ends were 8 bases for V and 7 bases for J; bases not matched to a gene: 3. CDR3 size: 12 residues. Germline loops: CDR1 LNHDA, CDR2 SQIVND (reference sequence). The CDR3 sequence: CASGQGAEKLFF. DNA for the CDR3: TGTGCCAGTGGACAGGGAGCTGAAAAACTGTTTTTT.

V is TRBV7-2 and J is TRBJ2-7; 7 bases match TRBD1. The CDR3 is made up of 17 amino acids. The germline gives CDR1 SGHTA, CDR2 FQGNSA. Trimming took 4 bases from V and 0 from J; bases not matched to a gene: 12. CDR3 protein: CASSSTPGQATSYEQYF. CDR3 in DNA: TGTGCCAGCAGCTCAACCCCCGGACAGGCGACCTCCTACGAGCAGTACTTC.

The chain employs TRBV3-1 (or the pseudogene TRBV3-2) and TRBJ1-5; no clear D. The CDR3 covers 13 residues. The V gene's germline CDR1 is LGHDT and CDR2 YNNKEL (reference sequence). The CDR3 reads CGEGWRYHQPQHF. The CDR3 bases are TGTGGAGAAGGGTGGAGGTACCATCAGCCCCAGCATTTT.

The chain has TRBV5-1 and TRBJ2-5, with 15 bases that match TRBD2. V gave up 6 bases and J gave up 5 bases; unmatched junction bases: 5. The V gene's germline CDR1 is SGHRS and CDR2 YFSETQ. CDR3 length: 15 residues. CDR3 bases: TGCGCCAGCAACGGACTAGCGGGAGGGTCGGAGACCCAGTACTTC. Its protein product is CASNGLAGGSETQYF.

The chain combines TRBV5-1 with TRBJ2-2; D is unresolved. V was clipped by 4 bases and J by 0 bases, with 7 bases between them. CDR1 and CDR2 (germline): SGHRS, YFSETQ. The CDR3 has 14 residues. The CDR3 sequence: CASSPLANTGELFF. CDR3 bases: TGCGCCAGCAGCCCCCTCGCGAACACCGGGGAGCTGTTTTTT.

This rearrangement joins TRBV28 to TRBJ1-6; possible D gene TRBD1, 6 bases. The V end lost 7 bases, the J end lost 9 bases, and 13 bases lay between the germline ends. The CDR3 has 13 residues. Germline V gene lookup returns CDR1 MDHEN and CDR2 SYDVKM. The CDR3 loop reads CASTLGGRSPLHF. The CDR3, as DNA: TGTGCCAGCACGTTGGGGGGGCGTTCACCCCTCCACTTT.

The V call is TRBV7-2, the J call TRBJ1-4, with TRBD1 matching 8 bases. Per germline, CDR1 SGHTA and CDR2 FQGNSA. CDR3 length: 14 amino acids. V shed 5 bases, J shed 7 bases, and the junction held 6 bases outside the gene matches. DNA of the CDR3: TGTGCCAGCAGCCCCCAGGGGGCGGGTGAAAAACTGTTTTTT. The encoded protein is CASSPQGAGEKLFF. The full variable domain, rest sourced from reference TRBV7-2 and TRBJ1-4, is GAGVSQSPSNKVTEKGKDVELRCDPISGHTALYWYRQSLGQGLEFLIYFQGNSAPDKSGLPSDRFSAERTGGSVSTLTIQRTQQEDSAVYLCASSPQGAGEKLFFGSGTQLSVL.

The rearrangement uses TRBV28 and TRBJ1-1; 9 nucleotides align to TRBD1. The V and J ends lost 7 bases and 11 bases, in that order; junction bases with no gene match: 5. The CDR3 runs to 11 residues. The germline V gene encodes CDR1 MDHEN and CDR2 SYDVKM. This CDR3 reads CASTQGAIAFF. CDR3 bases: TGTGCCAGCACACAGGGGGCGATTGCTTTCTTT.

This chain uses TRBV25-1 with TRBJ2-1; no clear D. Germline V gives CDR1 MGHDK, CDR2 SYGVNS. The CDR3 extends over 9 amino acids. V was clipped by 8 bases and J by 8 bases, with 4 bases between them. The CDR3 coding sequence is TGTGCCAGCGAGGATGAGCAGTTCTTC. It is translated as CASEDEQFF.

V usage is TRBV6-2 or TRBV6-3 and J usage is TRBJ1-5, with no clear D. Germline V gene data show CDR1 as MNHEY and CDR2 as SVGEGT. The CDR3 length is 16 residues. The V and J ends lost 5 bases and 11 bases respectively, with 25 bases between them. DNA of the CDR3: TGTGCCAGCAGTGCCCCGGAGTTTCAGGAGGGTCCGGCCCAGCATTTT. Translation: CASSAPEFQEGPAQHF.

The genes are TRBV28 and TRBJ1-1; 9 positions agree with TRBD1. Germline values: CDR1 MDHEN, CDR2 SYDVKM. After removal of 3 bases from V and 5 bases from J, the junction contained 19 bases not matched to a gene. The length of the CDR3 is 19 residues. The CDR3 spells CASSFRFPGQGSRGTEAFF. The CDR3 coding sequence is TGTGCCAGCAGTTTTCGGTTCCCGGGACAGGGTTCTAGAGGGACTGAAGCTTTCTTT.

V and J are TRBV4-3 and TRBJ2-7; D is uncertain. The CDR3 has 14 amino acids. Germline lookup yields CDR1 LGHNA and CDR2 YSLEER. V lost 1 base and J 1 base, leaving 8 bases between the germline ends. The CDR3 loop reads CASSQVLRSYEQYF. The CDR3 nucleotides are TGCGCCAGCAGCCAAGTTCTGCGGTCCTACGAGCAGTACTTC.

The rearrangement uses TRBV28 and TRBJ2-4; D perhaps matches TRBD2 (6 bases). Per the germline V gene, CDR1 is MDHEN and CDR2 is SYDVKM. CDR3 length: 13 amino acids. V gave up 2 bases and J gave up 8 bases, with 10 bases separating them. The DNA of the CDR3 is TGTGCCAGCAGTTTAGGAGGGGTGGACATTCAGTACTTC. This translates into CASSLGGVDIQYF.

This sequence joins TRBV12-3 or TRBV12-4 and TRBJ1-2, with 7 bases aligning to TRBD1. This CDR3 is 13 amino acids long. The J segment lost 8 bases and the V segment lost 5 bases, leaving 8 bases of the junction unmatched. The CDR3 reads CASSRTGREGYTF. The CDR3 DNA reads TGTGCCAGCAGTCGGACAGGTCGAGAGGGCTACACCTTC.